The clone carrying this T cell receptor (beta chain) was found once. This sample was taken from a study of blood T cell repertoires in COVID-19. As for the study in general: Samples representing acute and convalescent COVID-19 were sourced from the United States, Italy and Spain. In each case, the material was cDNA or gDNA derived from T cells, B-cell-depleted T cells, or PBMCs.

Per the study methods: Estimates of nucleated cell counts were drawn from the amplification of reference gene primers. The protocol was immunoSEQ multiplex PCR, while the TCRdb copy is restricted to in-frame clones and leaves out a portion. V, J and clone size were drawn from that table, and D and trimming were deduced from the DNA. This repertoire shows 150,000 to 200,000 clones, around 85% found once; its top ten account for roughly 1.2%. Trimming stripped 6 bases from V and 5 bases from J, with 13 bases between. The CDR3 is 13 amino acids. Germline values: CDR1 ENHRY, CDR2 SYGVKD. Sequencing input: peripheral blood. The origin of this receptor is a man aged 60 to 69 who had recovered from COVID-19. The chain links TRBV10-3 to TRBJ2-5, with D possibly being TRBD1 (5 bases). The CDR3 spells CAIRGKGSETQYF. For the CDR3, the DNA is TGTGCCATCAGAGGAAAGGGGTCGGAGACCCAGTACTTC.